This T cell receptor (beta chain) was identified in a study of T cell changes during pregnancy in multiple sclerosis (dated by TCRdb to the late 2010s). As for the study more broadly: The study looked at changes in the T cell repertoire across pregnancy in women with multiple sclerosis.

Library creation used the immunoSEQ multiplex PCR assay. Sourced from immuneACCESS, this table was stored by TCRdb with only in-frame sequences that have V and J called. A share of the clones is absent; for the studies checked, an unresolved V gene accounts for under half, and the remainder has no known explanation. The table for this sample lists about 59,000 clones; approximately 92% of them were counted only once. The leading ten clones occupy about 0.33% of the sample. V loses 3 bases, J loses 3 bases, and the germline ends lie 6 bases apart. The CDR3 covers 13 residues, taking in both the cysteine and the phenylalanine. CDR3 DNA is the only sequence kept; it has 39 bases, read in frame from the first base. Per the germline V gene (reference sequence), SEHNR is the CDR1 and FQNEAQ is the CDR2. This clone was detected only once. Its antigen remains undetermined. The record has no base qualities; no much larger clone is one base away.

In this chain, TRBV7-9 is recombined with TRBJ1-5; too little of a D gene remains to name it. The sequencing used CD4+ T cells from peripheral blood mononuclear cells, collected before pregnancy. The receptor's source is a female donor with multiple sclerosis, enrolled in a pregnancy study. The nucleotide sequence reads TGTGCCAGCAGCTTTGCAGACAATCAGCCCCAGCATTTT. It translates to CASSFADNQPQHF.